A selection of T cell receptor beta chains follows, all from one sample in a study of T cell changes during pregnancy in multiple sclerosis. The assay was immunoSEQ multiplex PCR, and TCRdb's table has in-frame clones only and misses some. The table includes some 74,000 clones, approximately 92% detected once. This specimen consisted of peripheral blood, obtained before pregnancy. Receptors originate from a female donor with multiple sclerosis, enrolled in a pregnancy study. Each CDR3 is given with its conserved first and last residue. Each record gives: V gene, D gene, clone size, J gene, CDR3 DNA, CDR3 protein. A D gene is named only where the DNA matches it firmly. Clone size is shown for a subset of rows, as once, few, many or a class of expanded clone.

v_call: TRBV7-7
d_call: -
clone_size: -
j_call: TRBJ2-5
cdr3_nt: TGTGCTAGCAGTTTCGACAGAACAGAGACCCAGTACTTC
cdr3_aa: CASSFDRTETQYF

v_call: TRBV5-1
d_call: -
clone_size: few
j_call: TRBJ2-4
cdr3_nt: TGCGCCAGCAGCTCCTCGGGGTCCAACATTCAGTACTTC
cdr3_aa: CASSSSGSNIQYF

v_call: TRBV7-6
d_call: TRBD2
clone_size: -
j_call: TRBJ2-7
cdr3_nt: TGTGCCAGCAGCCCAGGACTAGCGGGAGATTACGAGCAGTACTTC
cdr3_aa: CASSPGLAGDYEQYF

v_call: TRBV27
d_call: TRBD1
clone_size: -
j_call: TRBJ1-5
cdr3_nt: TGTGCCAGCAAGACAGGGAATAGCAATCAGCCCCAGCATTTT
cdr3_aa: CASKTGNSNQPQHF

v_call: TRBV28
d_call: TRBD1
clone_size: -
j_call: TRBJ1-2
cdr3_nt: TGTGCCAGCAGTCTCCCCCAACAGGGGAACTATGGCTACACCTTC
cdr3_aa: CASSLPQQGNYGYTF

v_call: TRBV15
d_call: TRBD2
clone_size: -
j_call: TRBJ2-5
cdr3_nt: TGTGCCACCAGCAGACGAGGTCCTAGCGGGAGGGTAGAGACCCAGTACTTC
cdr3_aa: CATSRRGPSGRVETQYF

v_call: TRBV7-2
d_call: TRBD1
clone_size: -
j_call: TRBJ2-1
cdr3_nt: TGTGCCAGCAGCTTACACCCCCAGGGGGCGTCCAATGAGCAGTTCTTC
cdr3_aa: CASSLHPQGASNEQFF

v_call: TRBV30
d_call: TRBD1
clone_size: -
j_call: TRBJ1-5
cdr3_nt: TGTGCCTGGCAGCGTCCGGGACAGGGGCGGAATCAGCCCCAGCATTTT
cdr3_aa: CAWQRPGQGRNQPQHF

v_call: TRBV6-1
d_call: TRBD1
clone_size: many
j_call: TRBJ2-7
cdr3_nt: TGTGCCAGCAGTGAAAACAGGGGGCCAGACGAGCAGTACTTC
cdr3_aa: CASSENRGPDEQYF

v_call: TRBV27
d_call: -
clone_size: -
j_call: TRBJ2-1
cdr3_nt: TGTGCCAGCAGTTACAGGGTTCCCTACAATGAGCAGTTCTTC
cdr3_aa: CASSYRVPYNEQFF

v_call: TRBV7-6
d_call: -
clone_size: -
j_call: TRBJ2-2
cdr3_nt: TGTGCCAGCAGCTACCGGGGAGCGGGCGCAACCGGGGAGCTGTTTTTT
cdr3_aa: CASSYRGAGATGELFF

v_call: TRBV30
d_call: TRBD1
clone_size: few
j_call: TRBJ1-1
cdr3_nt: TGTGCCTTGACAGGGTTTGCTGAAGCTTTCTTT
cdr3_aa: CALTGFAEAFF

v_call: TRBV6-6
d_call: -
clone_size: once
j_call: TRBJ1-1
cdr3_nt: TGTGCCACCCCGGGGCGGGGCGTGGGGGGAGCGACTGAAGCTTTCTTT
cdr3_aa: CATPGRGVGGATEAFF

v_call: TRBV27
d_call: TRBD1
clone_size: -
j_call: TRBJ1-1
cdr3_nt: TGTGCCAGCACCCGGGGGACAGGCGCCGGTTTTGAAGCTTTCTTT
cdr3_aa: CASTRGTGAGFEAFF

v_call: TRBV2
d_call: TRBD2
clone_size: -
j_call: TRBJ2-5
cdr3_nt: TGTGCCAGCAGTGATACCCGCGGGAGCCAAGAGACCCAGTACTTC
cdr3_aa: CASSDTRGSQETQYF

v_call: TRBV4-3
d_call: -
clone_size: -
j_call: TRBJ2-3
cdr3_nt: TGCGCCAGCAGTACACAACTCTCCGGCCAGGCAGATACGCAGTATTTT
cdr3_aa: CASSTQLSGQADTQYF

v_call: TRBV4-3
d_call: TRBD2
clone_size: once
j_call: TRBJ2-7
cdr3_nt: TGCGCCAGCAGCCGAGACAGCGGGGGGGCCTACGAGCAGTACTTC
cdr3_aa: CASSRDSGGAYEQYF

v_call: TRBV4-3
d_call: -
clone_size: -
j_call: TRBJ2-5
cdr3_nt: TGCGCCAGCAGCCAACCTTTCGGGACACCCCTCGAGACCCAGTACTTC
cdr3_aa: CASSQPFGTPLETQYF

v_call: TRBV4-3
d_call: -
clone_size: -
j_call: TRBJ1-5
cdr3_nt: TGCGCCAGCAGCCAAGAGTACTACAGGGATTCGAAGCCCCAGCATTTT
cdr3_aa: CASSQEYYRDSKPQHF

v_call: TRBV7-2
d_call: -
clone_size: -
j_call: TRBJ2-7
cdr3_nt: TGTGCCAGCAGCTTAAATCTGATGGGCGGGATCAAGCAGTACTTC
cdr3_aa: CASSLNLMGGIKQYF

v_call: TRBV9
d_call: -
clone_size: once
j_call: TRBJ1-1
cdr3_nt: TGTGCCAGCAGCGGCTCGACAGGTTCACTGTCTGAAGCTTTCTTT
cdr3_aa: CASSGSTGSLSEAFF

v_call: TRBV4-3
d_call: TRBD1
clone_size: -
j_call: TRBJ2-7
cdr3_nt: TGCGCCAGCAGCCGAGACTCCACCGGGACAGCGACCTACGAGCAGTACTTC
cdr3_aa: CASSRDSTGTATYEQYF

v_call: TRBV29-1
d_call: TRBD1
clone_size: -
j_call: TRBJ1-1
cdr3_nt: TGCAGCGTTGGCCAGGACAGGGAGAACACTGAAGCTTTCTTT
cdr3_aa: CSVGQDRENTEAFF

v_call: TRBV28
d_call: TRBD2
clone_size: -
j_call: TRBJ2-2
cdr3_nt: TGTGCCACCCGACTAGCGGGAAACACCGGGGAGCTGTTTTTT
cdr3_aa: CATRLAGNTGELFF

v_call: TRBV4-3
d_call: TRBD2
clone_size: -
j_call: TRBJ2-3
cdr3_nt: TGCGCCAGCAGCCAAGATCTATTAGCGGGAGACTCAGATACGCAGTATTTT
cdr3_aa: CASSQDLLAGDSDTQYF

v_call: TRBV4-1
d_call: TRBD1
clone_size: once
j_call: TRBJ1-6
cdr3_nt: TGCGCCAGCAGCCAAGGGTGGCAGGGGGTGCGGGATTCACCCCTCCACTTT
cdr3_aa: CASSQGWQGVRDSPLHF

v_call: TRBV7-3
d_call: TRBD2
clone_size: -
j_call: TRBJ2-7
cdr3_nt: TGTGCCAGCAGCTTAAGCGCGGGAGGCCCCTACGAGCAGTACTTC
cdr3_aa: CASSLSAGGPYEQYF

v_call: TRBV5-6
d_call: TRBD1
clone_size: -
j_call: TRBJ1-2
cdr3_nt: TGTGCCAGCAGCCTGGGACAGAACTATGGCTACACCTTC
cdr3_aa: CASSLGQNYGYTF

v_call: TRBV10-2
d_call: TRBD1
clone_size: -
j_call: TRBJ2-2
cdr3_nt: TGCGCCAGCCAAGACAGGGGGCGGGACACCGGGGAGCTGTTTTTT
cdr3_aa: CASQDRGRDTGELFF

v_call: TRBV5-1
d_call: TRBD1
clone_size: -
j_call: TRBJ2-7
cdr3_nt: TGCGCCAGCAGCCTATATACCGGGACAGGGAGTCCCGAGCAGTACTTC
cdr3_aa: CASSLYTGTGSPEQYF

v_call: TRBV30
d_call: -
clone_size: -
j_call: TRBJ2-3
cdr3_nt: TGTGCCTGGAGTGTACGAGCAGATACGCAGTATTTT
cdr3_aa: CAWSVRADTQYF

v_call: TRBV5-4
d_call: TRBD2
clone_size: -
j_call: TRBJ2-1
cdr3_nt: TGTGCCAGCAGCCATAGGACTAGCGGGAGATGGGGTAATGAGCAGTTCTTC
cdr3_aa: CASSHRTSGRWGNEQFF

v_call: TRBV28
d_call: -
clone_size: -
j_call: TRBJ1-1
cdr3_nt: TGTGCCAGCAAATTTACGGTAAACACTGAAGCTTTCTTT
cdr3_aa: CASKFTVNTEAFF

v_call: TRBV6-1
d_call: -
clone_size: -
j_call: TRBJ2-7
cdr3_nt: TGTGCCGCAGGATCCTGGCAGAACTACGAGCAGTACTTC
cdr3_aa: CAAGSWQNYEQYF

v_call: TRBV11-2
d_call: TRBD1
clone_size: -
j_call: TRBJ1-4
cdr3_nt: TGTGCCAGCAGCTTAGACTGGACAGGGAAAAATGAAAAACTGTTTTTT
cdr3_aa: CASSLDWTGKNEKLFF

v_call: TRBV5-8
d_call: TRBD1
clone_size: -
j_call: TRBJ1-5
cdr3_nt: TGTGCCAGCAGTTCAACAGGGGTGTTTCAGCCCCAGCATTTT
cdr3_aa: CASSSTGVFQPQHF

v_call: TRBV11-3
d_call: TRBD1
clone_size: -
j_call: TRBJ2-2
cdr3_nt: TGTGCCAGCAGCCATAATTGGGACAGGGTTGCCGGGGAGCTGTTTTTT
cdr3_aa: CASSHNWDRVAGELFF